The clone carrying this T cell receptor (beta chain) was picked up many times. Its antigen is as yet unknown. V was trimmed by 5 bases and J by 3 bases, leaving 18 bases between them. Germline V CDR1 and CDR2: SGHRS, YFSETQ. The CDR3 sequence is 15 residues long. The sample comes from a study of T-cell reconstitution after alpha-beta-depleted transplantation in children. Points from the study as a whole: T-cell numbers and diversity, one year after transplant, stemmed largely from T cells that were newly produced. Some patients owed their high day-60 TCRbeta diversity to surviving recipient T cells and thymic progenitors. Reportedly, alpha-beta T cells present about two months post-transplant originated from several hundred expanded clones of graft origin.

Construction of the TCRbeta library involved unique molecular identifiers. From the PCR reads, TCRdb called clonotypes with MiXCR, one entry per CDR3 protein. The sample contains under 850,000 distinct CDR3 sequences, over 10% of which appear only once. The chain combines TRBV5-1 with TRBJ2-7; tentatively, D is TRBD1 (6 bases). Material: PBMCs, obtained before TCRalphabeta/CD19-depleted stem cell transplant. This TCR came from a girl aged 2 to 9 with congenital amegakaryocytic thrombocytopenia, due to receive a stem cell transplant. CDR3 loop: CASRGSPGVYYEQYF. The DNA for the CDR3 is TGCGCCAGCAGGGGTTCACCAGGGGTGTACTACGAGCAGTACTTC. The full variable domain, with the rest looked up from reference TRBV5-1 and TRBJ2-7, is KAGVTQTPRYLIKTRGQQVTLSCSPISGHRSVSWYQQTPGQGLQFLFEYFSETQRNKGNFPGRFSGRQFSNSRSEMNVSTLELGDSALYLCASRGSPGVYYEQYFGPGTRLTVT.